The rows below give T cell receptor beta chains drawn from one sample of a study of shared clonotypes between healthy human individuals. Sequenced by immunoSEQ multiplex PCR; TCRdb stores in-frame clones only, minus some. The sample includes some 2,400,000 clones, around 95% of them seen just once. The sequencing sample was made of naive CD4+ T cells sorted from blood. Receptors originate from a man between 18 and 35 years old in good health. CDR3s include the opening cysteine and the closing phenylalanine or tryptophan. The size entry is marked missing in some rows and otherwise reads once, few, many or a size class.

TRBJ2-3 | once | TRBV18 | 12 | CASSPRPDTQYF
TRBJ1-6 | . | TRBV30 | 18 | CAWSAPWGSSSYNSPLHF
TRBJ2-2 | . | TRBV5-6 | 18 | CASSHYSRRAEATGELFF
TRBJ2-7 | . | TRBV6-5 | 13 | CASTTVDSYEQYF
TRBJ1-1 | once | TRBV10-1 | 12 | CASSVGDTEAFF
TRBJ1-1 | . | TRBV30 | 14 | CAWSVPVMNTEAFF
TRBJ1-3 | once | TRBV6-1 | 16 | CASSEPTGSSGNTIYF
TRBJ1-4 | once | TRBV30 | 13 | CAWSGQFNEKLFF
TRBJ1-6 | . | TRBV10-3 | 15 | CAISESKGGNSPLHF
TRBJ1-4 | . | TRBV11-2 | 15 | CASSLTGSANEKLFF
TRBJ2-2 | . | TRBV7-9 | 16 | CASSSTGGRDTGELFF
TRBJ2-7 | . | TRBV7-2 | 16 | CASSLDLAGGQREQYF
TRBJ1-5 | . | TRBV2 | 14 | CASSSQGSNQPQHF
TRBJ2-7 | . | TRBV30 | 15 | CAWSAGLAGTYEQYF
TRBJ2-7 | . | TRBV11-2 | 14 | CASSLDTGARAQYF
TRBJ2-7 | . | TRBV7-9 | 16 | CASSLDGLGATYEQYF
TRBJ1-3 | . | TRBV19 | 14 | CASTRLGPGNTIYF
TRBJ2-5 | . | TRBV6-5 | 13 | CASSWGLAGTQYF
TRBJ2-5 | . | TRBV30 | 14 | CAWTLSGGAVTQYF
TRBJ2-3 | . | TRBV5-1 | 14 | CASSLSPSTDTQYF
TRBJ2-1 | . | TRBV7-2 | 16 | CASSLVTSVSSNEQFF
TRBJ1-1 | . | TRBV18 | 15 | CASSPILGQGAEAFF
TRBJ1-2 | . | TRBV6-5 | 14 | CASSYGQGEDGYTF
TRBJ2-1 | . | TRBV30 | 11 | CGGVHYNEQFF
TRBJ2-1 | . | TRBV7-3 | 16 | CASSLNRAGGYNEQFF
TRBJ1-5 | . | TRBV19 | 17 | CASTDRGFVVSNQPQHF
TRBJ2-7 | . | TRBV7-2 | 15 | CASSLVWDLTYEQYF
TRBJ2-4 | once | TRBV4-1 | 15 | CASSQGPRQKNIQYF
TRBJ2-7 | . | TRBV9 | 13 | CASSVGPTYEQYF
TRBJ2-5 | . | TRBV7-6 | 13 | CASSWDRKETQYF
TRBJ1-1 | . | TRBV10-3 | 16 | CAISPNRQGTGTEAFF
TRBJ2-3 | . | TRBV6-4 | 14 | CASSQQGGTDTQYF
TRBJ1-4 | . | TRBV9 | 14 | CASSVGTGVEKLFF
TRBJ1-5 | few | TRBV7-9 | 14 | CASSEWGGNQPQHF
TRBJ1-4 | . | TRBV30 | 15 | CAWSGAGATNEKLFF
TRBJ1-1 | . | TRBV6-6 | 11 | CASSDFPEAFF
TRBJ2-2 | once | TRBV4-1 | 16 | CASSQGPLSNTGELFF
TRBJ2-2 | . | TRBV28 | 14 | CASSGPPNTGELFF
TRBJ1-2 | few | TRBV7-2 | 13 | CASSPGQGNGYTF
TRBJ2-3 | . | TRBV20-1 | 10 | CSATSYTQYF
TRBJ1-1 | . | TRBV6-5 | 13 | CTTRGTGAASAFF
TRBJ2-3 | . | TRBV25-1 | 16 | CASSEGGLAGLYTQYF
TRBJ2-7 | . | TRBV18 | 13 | CASSPPKTYEQYF
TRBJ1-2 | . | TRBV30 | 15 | CAWIKKTLLNYGYTF
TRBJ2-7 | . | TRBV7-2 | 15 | CASSRSPGESYEQYF
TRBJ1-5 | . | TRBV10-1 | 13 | CASSEGLNQPQHF
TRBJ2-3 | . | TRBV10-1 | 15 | CASSGTSGGPDAQYF
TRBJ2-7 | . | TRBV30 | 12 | CASAAGSYEQYF
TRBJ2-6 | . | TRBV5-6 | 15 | CASSLDRSGANVLTF
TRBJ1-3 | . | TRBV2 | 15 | CASSPTDRVGNTIYF
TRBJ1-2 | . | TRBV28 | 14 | CASRRGADTYGYTF
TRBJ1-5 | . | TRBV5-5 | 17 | CASSLATLGTGHQPQHF
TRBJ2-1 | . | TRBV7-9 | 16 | CASSVLQGKTGNEQFF
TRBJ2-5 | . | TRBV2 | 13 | CASCLEGRETQYF
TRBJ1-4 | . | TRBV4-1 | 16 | CASSQGQRGGNEKLFF
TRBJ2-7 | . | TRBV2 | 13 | CASRGAGDREQYF
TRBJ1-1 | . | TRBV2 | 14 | CASRRAFMNTEAFF